The present entry profiles one T cell receptor beta chain with its context. This clonotype has ten or more counts. What this receptor recognizes is not known. The sample holds no much larger clone one base away, and base qualities are not on file. This sample is drawn from a study of regulatory T cells in long-lasting Graves disease (dated by TCRdb to the early 2020s). About the investigation overall: Newly diagnosed Graves' disease patients had taken antithyroid drugs for less than 3 months. Peripheral blood TCR sequencing and RNA sequencing compared persistent Graves' disease patients with newly diagnosed Graves' disease patients. The study was registered as a clinical trial and conducted in China. A total of about 33 samples underwent TCR sequencing: about 13 from persistent and 20 from newly diagnosed Graves' disease patients.

The label giving this sample's time point can be read as: newly diagnosed GD, antithyroid drugs for less than 3 months. For both TCR sequencing and RNA sequencing, RNA was extracted from PBMCs using TRIzol. The diagnosis of Graves' disease was made according to American Thyroid Association guidelines. The patients came from an endocrinology department in Xi'an, China. Each patient gave approximately 9 milliliters of peripheral blood, collected in an EDTA anticoagulant tube. Ficoll Paque Plus density gradient separation was used to isolate PBMCs, and no further T cell sorting was performed. An Agilent 2100 Bioanalyzer and agarose gel were used to check RNA quality, while a NanoDrop 2000 measured RNA concentration. Library generation was performed with multiplex PCR. Sequencing used an Illumina HiSeq 4000. iRepertoire HTBI primers and Arm-PCR amplification of CDR3 regions were used to construct TCR beta libraries. Before sequencing, the PCR products went through gel purification. For the original study's pipeline: Gene usage analysis of CDR3 amino acid clonotypes relied on the 60 or so TRBV and 12 to 15 TRBJ segments identified across samples. COPE and FqMerger were used to merge filtered high-quality paired reads into contigs. BLAST was used to align contigs to IMGT TRBV, TRBD and TRBJ reference genes, and CDR3 was defined according to IMGT. Highly expanded clones were defined as clonotypes with a frequency above 0.1%. Shannon entropy served as the measure of repertoire diversity, while the Gini coefficient captured V-J evenness. Public clonotypes were defined as clonotypes shared by more than one individual. TCRdb trimmed the raw reads at Q25, called clones with MiXCR and kept productive beta chains. Each CDR3 protein gets just one entry, which takes the most common genes and DNA from the rows behind it. The V and J calls follow TCRdb's processing rather than the paper's. This sample has about 540,000 distinct CDR3 sequences in its table, and around an eighth of those were observed once. Roughly 10% of the sample comes from the top ten.

On the study overall, not on this receptor specifically: The authors acknowledged the small sample size as a limitation that may reduce accuracy. Preferential use of TRBV28, TRBJ1-2 and TRBJ2-5 was observed in persistent disease, whereas TRBV20-1 and TRBJ2-1 were favored in newly diagnosed disease. Only the TCR beta chain was sequenced and analyzed. Compared with newly diagnosed patients, persistent Graves' disease patients had lower TCR Shannon entropy and fewer highly expanded clones, which suggests clonal expansion. More public clonotypes were shared among persistent patients (over 2,500) than among newly diagnosed patients (roughly 1,000). Because the primary lesion, thyroid tissue, could not be accessed, the study looked at peripheral blood alone.

The CDR3 has 13 amino acids, counting the end cysteine and phenylalanine. The sequence is cut down to CDR3 DNA, 39 bases in frame from base 1. The V end loses 7 bases and the J end loses 4 bases, and a stretch of 11 bases separates them. These sequences were also reported in another study, on T cells in Graves' hyperthyroidism and ophthalmopathy. The other study reports the following: A patient counted as having stable Graves' hyperthyroidism if no progression to ophthalmopathy occurred over 18 months of follow-up. Hyperthyroidism patients were newly diagnosed, had a disease duration of under 2 months, and were aged 18 to 65 years. The study excluded patients with uncontrolled infections, other autoimmune diseases, pregnancy or lactation. Diagnoses were established on the basis of clinical symptoms, serum thyroxine and TRAb, thyroid ultrasound, and orbital computed tomography. For the first round of RT-PCR on the TCR CDR3, the HTBI primer set was used together with the Qiagen OneStep RT-PCR kit. Blood samples also contained most of the expanded thyroid clonotypes (frequency above 0.001), which suggests that blood repertoires may reflect thyroid immune responses. A 13 V-J signature model separated ophthalmopathy from stable hyperthyroidism, with approximately 86% sensitivity and roughly 81% specificity in cross-validation and 80%/75% in testing. In validation, progression to ophthalmopathy was predicted by the model with around 70% sensitivity and around 76% specificity, a median of around 6.5 months before onset. TCR V-J signatures able to tell the groups apart were searched for in a discovery cohort of around 95 patients, of whom roughly 42 had Graves' ophthalmopathy and roughly 57 had stable Graves' hyperthyroidism. An independent validation cohort of 18 to 20 hyperthyroidism patients and over 15 patients who later progressed to ophthalmopathy tested prospective prediction of ophthalmopathy. The 90 to 100 discovery patients were randomly divided into training and test sets at a 7:3 ratio. In addition, the study compared T-cell repertoires in thyroid tissue and in blood from about 6 Graves' hyperthyroidism patients. After sampling, hyperthyroidism patients received methimazole starting at 30 mg daily, and ophthalmopathy patients received high-dose intravenous methylprednisolone. A second multiplex PCR round built the libraries, followed by size selection and purification. Sequencing of the libraries was done on an Illumina HiSeq2000 using paired-end 100 bp reads. SOAPnuke was used to process the raw data, throwing out any read that contained adapters or uncalled bases, had a mean Phred below 15, or lacked an exact constant-primer or identifier match. High-quality paired reads were merged using COPE v1.2.5, and each unique nucleotide sequence was defined as a clonotype. Clonotypes were aligned to IMGT TRBV, TRBD and TRBJ reference segments using MiTCR v1.1. The analysis included only V-J combinations with a frequency above 0.0001, which together covered around 99% of the repertoires. A TCS score was defined as the ratio of F50 (clonal expansion) to E x V (chaos), with BLOSUM62-based TCRdist applied between CDR3 peptides within each V-J. Welch's t-statistics and random forest reduced some 510 V-J features to under 15, which were used in a naive Bayes classifier (R e1071). No statistical method was used to fix the sample size in advance, and group allocation was not hidden from the investigators. The paper describes TCR Vbeta CDR3 sequencing of 140 or so peripheral blood samples, made up of about 41 ophthalmopathy patients, some 80 hyperthyroidism patients and about 17 progressor patients.

The chain joins TRBV12-3 or TRBV12-4 to TRBJ2-1; no D gene can be assigned with confidence. The sequence came from a man between 25 and 39 years old with Graves disease. Donor details come from another sample of the same person, matched by shared clones. The sequenced sample was peripheral blood mononuclear cells (PBMCs), obtained at new diagnosis, from a patient treated with antithyroid drugs. Here is the DNA: TGTGCCAGCAATAAAGGCGCTTACAATGAGCAGTTCTTC. It translates to CASNKGAYNEQFF.